Below, 9 T cell receptor beta chains from the same sample are listed, as sequenced in a study of T cells after yellow fever vaccination. TCRdb called the 5' RACE reads again in MiXCR, with one record for every CDR3 protein. The profile shows about 240,000 distinct CDR3 sequences, about 7.1% of them singletons. The source was CD4+ T cells sorted from PBMCs, collected 15 days after the yellow fever booster vaccination. The receptors here all came from a man aged 25 to 40 who received the YFV17D yellow fever vaccine.

The chain uses TRBV5-1 and TRBJ2-7; 10 bases line up with TRBD2. Germline CDR1 SGHRS, CDR2 YFSETQ. The CDR3 length is 16 residues. With V trimmed by 7 bases and J by 6 bases, 16 bases remained unmatched. The CDR3, as DNA: TGCGCCAGCGTGGGAGGGACGGGACTAGCGTCGAGCGAGCAGTACTTC. Translation gives CASVGGTGLASSEQYF.

In its sample, this clonotype was seen a few times. This chain joins TRBV2 and TRBJ2-3; the D gene is possibly TRBD2 (6 bases). V lost 2 bases and J lost 5, with 11 bases in between. In germline, CDR1 is SNHLY, CDR2 FYNNEI. This CDR3 is 14 amino acids long. CDR3 loop: CASSETRRGDTQYF. The CDR3 DNA sequence: TGTGCCAGCAGTGAAACGAGGCGGGGAGATACGCAGTATTTT.

This clonotype has just one count. The rearrangement joins TRBV20-1 to TRBJ1-1; no reliable D call. The CDR3 runs 13 residues. V was clipped by 6 bases and J by 1 base, with 12 bases between them. Germline V gene data show CDR1 as DFQATT and CDR2 as SNEGSKA (reference sequence). The CDR3 sequence is CSAGLGRNTEAFF. CDR3 bases: TGCAGTGCCGGGCTAGGACGGAACACTGAAGCTTTCTTT.

Many counts were recorded for this clonotype. This sequence joins TRBV6-1 and TRBJ2-5; TRBD2 matches at 7 bases. CDR1 MNHNS and CDR2 SASEGT come from the germline V gene. The CDR3 totals 16 residues. Losses at the gene ends were 7 bases for V and 4 bases for J; bases not matched to a gene: 15. CDR3 nucleotide sequence: TGTGCCAGCAACGGGGGGTCGACGGGATTTGGAGAGACCCAGTACTTC. Its protein is CASNGGSTGFGETQYF.

Only a few counts were recorded for this clonotype. The chain is built from TRBV7-9 and TRBJ2-5; TRBD2 agrees at 8 bases. Germline loops: CDR1 SEHNR, CDR2 FQNEAQ (reference sequence). J gave up 5 bases and V 5 bases, and 10 bases lay outside the gene matches. The CDR3 totals 15 residues. The CDR3 region is CASSPPAGGHETQYF. CDR3 nucleotides: TGTGCCAGCAGCCCGCCGGCGGGAGGTCATGAGACCCAGTACTTC.

This clonotype came up many times. The chain couples TRBV20-1 to TRBJ1-5, with TRBD1 matching over 9 bases. Germline CDR1 DFQATT, CDR2 SNEGSKA (reference sequence). With V trimmed by 6 bases and J by 2 bases, 5 bases remained unmatched. This CDR3 region has 14 residues. Here the CDR3 DNA reads TGCAGTGCATTAACAGGGGGCGGCAATCAGCCCCAGCATTTT. Translating gives CSALTGGGNQPQHF.

This clonotype was counted only a few times. The chain carries TRBV25-1 and TRBJ1-2; D possibly corresponds to TRBD1 (5 bases). Per germline, CDR1 MGHDK and CDR2 SYGVNS. The length of the CDR3 is 14 residues. The V gene lost 3 bases and the J gene lost 8 bases, with 16 bases spanning the gap. The CDR3 loop reads CASSDGTVSRGYTF. The DNA of the CDR3 is TGTGCCAGCAGTGACGGGACCGTAAGTCGCGGCTACACCTTC.

J is TRBJ2-1 and V is TRBV5-6; no definite D call. V dropped 2 bases and J dropped 9 bases, with 12 bases sitting between them. The germline CDR1 and CDR2 sequences are SGHDT and YYEEEE. CDR3 length: 13 residues. This chain's CDR3 is CASSFERIGEQFF. CDR3 coding DNA: TGTGCCAGCAGCTTTGAGAGGATCGGTGAGCAGTTCTTC.

The chain has TRBV4-2 and TRBJ1-1; 7 bases are shared with TRBD1. The V segment lost 3 bases and the J segment 5 bases; nucleotides outside the gene matches: 6. The CDR3 has 14 amino acids. Germline CDR1 is LGHNA and CDR2 is YNFKEQ. The CDR3 nucleotides are TGTGCCAGCAGCCAGCCGGGACAGACGACTGAAGCTTTCTTT. This translates into CASSQPGQTTEAFF.